The following is a TCR beta chain sequence with its context. Its specificity is unknown. Germline V CDR1 and CDR2: MNHEY, SMNVEV (reference sequence). With 7 bases clipped from V and 1 base from J, the junction kept 7 bases outside the gene matches. The CDR3 extends over 17 amino acids. These data originate in a study of PD-1 blockade in classical Hodgkin lymphoma. Whole-study context: Treatment was intravenous nivolumab, 3 mg/kg every 2 weeks, until progression.

Each patient's relapse followed autologous stem cell transplantation, and brentuximab vedotin exposure varied. Here immunoSEQ multiplex PCR was the method, and the copy in TCRdb shows in-frame clones only, minus some. Here the sample spans fewer than 45,000 clones, roughly 86% being singletons. General observations from the study: Nivolumab starters within 1 year of ASCT were excluded. Complete responders' diversity at baseline resembled that of newly diagnosed patients. By C4D1 there was a significant rise in CD4+ TCR diversity but not in CD8+ TCR diversity.

Here the sequenced sample was peripheral blood mononuclear cells (PBMCs), taken before the second cycle of nivolumab. The TCR was taken from a human donor with classical Hodgkin lymphoma. V and J are TRBV27 and TRBJ2-2; 12 positions agree with TRBD2. Here the CDR3 DNA reads TGTGCCAGCACCCCCGGACTAGCGGGGCGGAACACCGGGGAGCTGTTTTTT. Its protein product is CASTPGLAGRNTGELFF.